This TCR beta chain is drawn from a study of vaccination effects on CD4 cells after COVID-19. About this clone: The target antigen is unknown.

The assay was immunoSEQ multiplex PCR, and TCRdb's table has in-frame clones only and misses some. The sample carries 35,000 to 50,000 clones, around 81% recorded once. Before sequencing, viral peptide pools were used by the ViraFEST assay to expand antigen-specific CD4+ T cells. Isolation of CD4+ T cells took place after about ten days of culture. Each vaccine recipient was nucleocapsid antibody negative and had no prior SARS-CoV-2 infection. PBMC cultures contained about 1.9 million cells per well, 10 IU/ml IL-2 and 10 ug/ml peptides. The CDR3 runs 14 residues. In germline, CDR1 is KGHDR, CDR2 SFDVKD. With V trimmed by 7 bases and J by 5 bases, 6 bases remained unmatched.

This TCR was recovered from a human donor who received a COVID-19 vaccine. The rearrangement links TRBV24-1 to TRBJ2-5, with TRBD2 matching 10 bases. Sample: CD4+ T cells from PBMCs cultured with SARS-CoV-2 spike peptides, taken before COVID-19 vaccination. The DNA of the CDR3 is TGTGCCACCAGATCAGCGGGGGGGCGGGAGACCCAGTACTTC. It specifies CATRSAGGRETQYF.